This T cell receptor (beta chain) was profiled in a study of control samples from healthy donors and cancer patients. Germline-derived CDR1 and CDR2 are MGHRA and YSYEKL. V lost 1 base, J lost 6 bases, and 9 bases lay in between. The CDR3 contains 13 residues. TCRdb's copy holds only in-frame clones and misses some; the assay was immunoSEQ multiplex PCR. The sample records about 140,000 clones, 85% to 95% being singletons. The sequence was obtained from a man in his forties in good health. Sequencing was done on a sample of blood. V is TRBV4-1 and J is TRBJ1-2, with TRBD1 as a possible D gene (6 bases). CDR3 loop: CASSQAGADGYTF. The CDR3 nucleotides read TGCGCCAGCAGCCAAGCAGGGGCCGATGGCTACACCTTC.